This is a list of T cell receptor beta chains from one sample in a study of T-cell memory formation after mild COVID-19. In TCRdb, the 5' RACE reads were re-called with MiXCR into one record per CDR3 protein. The table records approximately 300,000 distinct CDR3 sequences, roughly 15% of them present only once. Sequenced sample: PBMCs or a T cell subset sorted from them (not recorded which). The receptor set was obtained from a man younger than 30 who had mild COVID-19 (a few samples of this study predate the infection). Cell type and time point are not known. Each CDR3 is given with its conserved first and last residue. A D gene is named only where the DNA matches it firmly. Some rows have no size entry. The others give once, few or many, or a class for an expanded clone.

>TRBV4-1|TRBJ2-6|NA|TRBD1
TGCGCCAGCAATACCGACAGGGGCTTGTCTGGGGCCAACGTCCTGACTTTC
CASNTDRGLSGANVLTF
>TRBV6-1|TRBJ2-1|few|NA
TGTGCCAGCAGTGAAGATGCAGGGGTTGTCTCCTACAATGAGCAGTTCTTC
CASSEDAGVVSYNEQFF
>TRBV7-9|TRBJ1-2|few|NA
TGTGCCAGCAGAAAAGGACCGATTTATGGCTACACCTTC
CASRKGPIYGYTF
>TRBV2|TRBJ2-5|NA|NA
TGTGCCAGCACAGGGCGGGCACAAGAGACCCAGTACTTC
CASTGRAQETQYF
>TRBV25-1|TRBJ1-1|NA|TRBD1
TGTGCCAGCAGTCGGCAGGGGGGGGACTCAGAAGCTTTCTTT
CASSRQGGDSEAFF
>TRBV5-1|TRBJ1-6|few|NA
TGCGCCAGCAGCTTGGACGGCAGTGCACCCCTCCACTTT
CASSLDGSAPLHF
>TRBV9|TRBJ2-3|NA|TRBD2
TGTGCCAGCAGCCTGGGACTAGCGGGGGCCGCCGGAGATACGCAGTATTTT
CASSLGLAGAAGDTQYF
>TRBV9|TRBJ2-3|few|TRBD2
TGTGCCAGCAGGGGTAGCGGGACCTCTGCAGATACGCAGTATTTT
CASRGSGTSADTQYF
>TRBV5-1|TRBJ2-1|NA|NA
TGCGCCAGCAGCTACGACGACAACAATGAGCAGTTCTTC
CASSYDDNNEQFF
>TRBV4-1|TRBJ2-1|few|TRBD1
TGCGCCAGCAGCCATGCCGGGACAGGGGGTTACAATGAGCAGTTCTTC
CASSHAGTGGYNEQFF
>TRBV20-1|TRBJ1-1|few|TRBD1
TGCAGTGCTAGAGATAAGGCAGGGGGGGAGACTGAAGCTTTCTTT
CSARDKAGGETEAFF
>TRBV4-2|TRBJ1-6|NA|NA
TGTGCCAGCAGCCATGCCCCCGGGACGGGCAATTCACCCCTCCACTTT
CASSHAPGTGNSPLHF
>TRBV4-1|TRBJ1-5|NA|NA
TGCGCCAGCAGCCAAGTGTTCGTGGGCAGCAATCAGCCCCAGCATTTT
CASSQVFVGSNQPQHF
>TRBV7-2|TRBJ1-5|NA|TRBD1
TGTGCCAGCAGCTCCGGGACAGGTGGTCAGCCCCAGCATTTT
CASSSGTGGQPQHF
>TRBV4-2|TRBJ2-5|many|NA
TGTGCCAGCAGCCAAAATCGGGGGGCGGGGGAGACCCAGTACTTC
CASSQNRGAGETQYF
>TRBV20-1|TRBJ1-4|few|NA
TGCAGTGCTAGAGACGACGGACTTAATGAAAAACTGTTTTTT
CSARDDGLNEKLFF
>TRBV4-1|TRBJ2-3|few|NA
TGCGCCAGCAGCCAAGTGGCCGAGACTAGCACAGATACGCAGTATTTT
CASSQVAETSTDTQYF
>TRBV5-1|TRBJ2-1|NA|NA
TGCGCCAGCAGCTTGTATGGGGGGGCCGATGAGCAGTTCTTC
CASSLYGGADEQFF
>TRBV4-3|TRBJ1-1|few|TRBD1
TGCGCCAGCAGCGCGACAGGGGAGGGCACTGAAGCTTTCTTT
CASSATGEGTEAFF
>TRBV12-3/TRBV12-4|TRBJ2-2|few|TRBD2
TGTGCCAGCAGTTCCCGACTAGCGGGGGAAGTCGGGGAGCTGTTTTTT
CASSSRLAGEVGELFF
>TRBV5-6|TRBJ1-6|NA|NA
TGTGCCAGCAGCTTAAGTGGGACCGCTAATTCACCCCTCCACTTT
CASSLSGTANSPLHF
>TRBV5-1|TRBJ2-1|NA|NA
TGCGCCAGCAGCTTTGCGGTCGGAGGGTTCGATGAGCAGTTCTTC
CASSFAVGGFDEQFF